The clone carrying this T cell receptor beta chain has a handful of counts. The antigen remains undetermined. This entry comes from a study of T cells after yellow fever vaccination. Study-wide results and limits: Researchers report a weaker secondary response that nonetheless peaked faster, day 5 versus 15.

V was shortened by 3 bases and J by 3 bases, with 11 bases between the two germline ends. The length of the CDR3 is 15 residues. TCRdb called the 5' RACE reads again in MiXCR, with one record for every CDR3 protein. The sample consists of about 320,000 distinct CDR3 sequences, around 4.5% of them appearing once. Specimen: PBMCs, collected 15 days after the yellow fever booster vaccination. V gene TRBV12-3 or TRBV12-4 combines with J gene TRBJ2-2; no firm D call. This clonotype was sampled from a man aged 18 to 29 who received the YFV17D yellow fever vaccine. For the CDR3, the DNA is TGTGCCAGCAGTTTTGGGTCAGCTGACACCGGGGAGCTGTTTTTT. Protein product: CASSFGSADTGELFF.